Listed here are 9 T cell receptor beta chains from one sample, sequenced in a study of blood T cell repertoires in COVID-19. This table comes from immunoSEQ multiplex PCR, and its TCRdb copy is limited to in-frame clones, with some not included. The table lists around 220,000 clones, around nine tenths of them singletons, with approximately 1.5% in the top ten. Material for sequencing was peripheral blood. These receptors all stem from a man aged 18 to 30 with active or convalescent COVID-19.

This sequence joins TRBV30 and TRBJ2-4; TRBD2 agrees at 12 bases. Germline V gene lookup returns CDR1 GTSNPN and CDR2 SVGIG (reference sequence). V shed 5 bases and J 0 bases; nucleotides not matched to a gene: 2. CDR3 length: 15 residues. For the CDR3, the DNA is TGTGCCTGGGGGGGACTAGCGGGAGCCAAAAACATTCAGTACTTC. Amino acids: CAWGGLAGAKNIQYF.

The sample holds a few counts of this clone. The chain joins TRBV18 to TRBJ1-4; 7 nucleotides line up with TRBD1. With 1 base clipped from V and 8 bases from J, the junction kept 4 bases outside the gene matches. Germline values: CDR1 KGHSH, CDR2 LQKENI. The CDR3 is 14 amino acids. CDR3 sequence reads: CASSPRQGKEKLFF. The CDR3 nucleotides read TGTGCCAGCTCACCACGACAGGGTAAAGAAAAACTGTTTTTT.

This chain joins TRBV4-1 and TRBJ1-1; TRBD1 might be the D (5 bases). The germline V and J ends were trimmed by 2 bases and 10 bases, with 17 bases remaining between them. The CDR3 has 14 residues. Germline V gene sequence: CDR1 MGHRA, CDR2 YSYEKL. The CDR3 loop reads CASSQLMGPPAAFF. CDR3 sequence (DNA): TGCGCCAGCAGCCAACTAATGGGGCCTCCGGCAGCTTTCTTT.

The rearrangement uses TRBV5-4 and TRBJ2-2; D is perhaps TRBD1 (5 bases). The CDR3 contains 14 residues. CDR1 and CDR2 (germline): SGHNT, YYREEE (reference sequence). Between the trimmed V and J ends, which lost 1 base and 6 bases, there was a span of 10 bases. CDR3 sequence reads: CASSLWGRAGELFF. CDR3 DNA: TGTGCCAGCAGCTTGTGGGGCAGGGCCGGGGAGCTGTTTTTT.

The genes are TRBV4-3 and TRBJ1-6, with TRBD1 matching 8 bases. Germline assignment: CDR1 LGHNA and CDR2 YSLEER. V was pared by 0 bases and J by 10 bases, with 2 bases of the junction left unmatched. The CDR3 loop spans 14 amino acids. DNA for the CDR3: TGCGCCAGCAGCCAAGAGGACAGGGAATCACCCCTCCACTTT. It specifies CASSQEDRESPLHF.

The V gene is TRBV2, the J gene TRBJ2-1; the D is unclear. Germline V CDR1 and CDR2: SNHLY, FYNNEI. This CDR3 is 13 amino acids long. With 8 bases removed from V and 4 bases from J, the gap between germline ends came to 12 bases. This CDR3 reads CASHYDPYNEQFF. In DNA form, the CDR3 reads TGTGCCAGCCACTACGATCCGTACAATGAGCAGTTCTTC.

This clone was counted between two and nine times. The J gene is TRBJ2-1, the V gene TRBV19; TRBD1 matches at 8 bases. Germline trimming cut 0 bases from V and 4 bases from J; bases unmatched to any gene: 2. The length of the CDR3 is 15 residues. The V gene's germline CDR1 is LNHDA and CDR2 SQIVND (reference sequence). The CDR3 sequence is CASSIDGQGYNEQFF. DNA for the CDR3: TGTGCCAGTAGTATAGATGGACAGGGTTACAATGAGCAGTTCTTC.

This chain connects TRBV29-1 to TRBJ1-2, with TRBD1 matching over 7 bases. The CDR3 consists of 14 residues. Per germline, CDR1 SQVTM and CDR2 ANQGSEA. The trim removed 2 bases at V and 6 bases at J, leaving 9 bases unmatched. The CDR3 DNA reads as TGCAGCGTTGAACCCCGACAGGGTTTAGATGGCTACACCTTC. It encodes CSVEPRQGLDGYTF.

CDR3 sequence reads: CASSQVHTTGTRYPEQFF. CDR3 DNA sequence: TGCGCCAGCAGCCAAGTCCATACGACCGGGACTAGGTATCCTGAGCAGTTCTTC. The genes are TRBV4-1 and TRBJ2-1, with 8 bases that match TRBD2. J was trimmed by 9 bases and V by 1 base; bases with no gene match: 17. CDR1 is MGHRA and CDR2 is YSYEKL in the germline V gene. This CDR3 has 18 residues.